The present T cell receptor (beta chain) was sequenced within a study of CD8 T cells in ankylosing spondylitis. Regarding the study as a whole: Earlier literature documents some of the motif variants in reactive arthritis synovial fluid and blood. For ankylosing spondylitis blood, a TCR beta motif of under ten highly homologous variants appeared characteristic. Disease-associated clones were CD8+ and fairly uncommon in peripheral blood. It was reported that disease-linked clones were significantly enriched in matched ankylosing spondylitis synovial fluid.

The CDR3 spans 17 residues. Germline lookup yields CDR1 MGHRA and CDR2 YSYEKL. V shed 0 bases and J 4 bases; nucleotides not matched to a gene: 12. TCRdb reprocessed the 5' RACE reads via MiXCR and lists one record per CDR3 protein. This sample has 500,000 to 550,000 distinct CDR3 sequences, with roughly 13% found just once. As to this clonotype: The antigen is undetermined.

The sequence derives from a male donor with ankylosing spondylitis. V gene TRBV4-1 combines with J gene TRBJ2-7; 7 bases are shared with TRBD2. The specimen was blood, either unsorted or a sorted T cell fraction (not recorded which). CDR3 bases: TGCGCCAGCAGCCAAGACCACACTCGGGGGGAGGGTTACGAGCAGTACGTC. Translation gives CASSQDHTRGEGYEQYV.